These 5 T cell receptor beta chains came from one sample sequenced in a study of T cell changes during pregnancy in multiple sclerosis. Sequenced by immunoSEQ multiplex PCR; TCRdb stores in-frame clones only, minus some. This sample has some 83,000 clones, with roughly nine tenths found just once. The sample here was PBMCs, taken in the first trimester of pregnancy. The receptors shown here come from a female donor in good health, serving as a control in a pregnancy study. Some clones in this sample may be carry-over from other donors' samples.

V gene TRBV9 combines with J gene TRBJ2-5, with TRBD2 matching 7 bases. There are 12 residues in the CDR3. The V gene's germline CDR1 is SGDLS and CDR2 YYNGEE. The trim removed 3 bases at V and 7 bases at J, leaving 3 bases unmatched. CDR3 region: CASSGGGGTQYF. For the CDR3, the DNA is TGTGCCAGCAGCGGGGGGGGTGGGACCCAGTACTTC.

This clone was counted at least ten times. This chain uses TRBV4-3 with TRBJ2-6; D might be TRBD2 (6 bases). CDR3 length: 16 residues. V lost 0 bases to trimming and J lost 1 base, with 7 bases between them. Germline values: CDR1 LGHNA, CDR2 YSLEER. CDR3 residues: CASSQDGTSGANVLTF. The DNA of the CDR3 is TGCGCCAGCAGCCAAGATGGGACTTCTGGGGCCAACGTCCTGACTTTC.

The chain has TRBV18 and TRBJ1-6; 7 bases agree with TRBD1. Germline CDR1 KGHSH, CDR2 LQKENI. CDR3 length: 15 residues. The trim removed 1 base at V and 7 bases at J, leaving 4 bases unmatched. The CDR3: CASSPQARGNSPLHF. The CDR3 nucleotides are TGTGCCAGCTCACCACAGGCCAGGGGGAATTCACCCCTCCACTTT. Full variable domain (missing parts from reference TRBV18 and TRBJ1-6): NAGVMQNPRHLVRRRGQEARLRCSPMKGHSHVYWYRQLPEEGLKFMVYLQKENIIDESGMPKERFSAEFPKEGPSILRIQQVVRGDSAAYFCASSPQARGNSPLHFGNGTRLTVT.

CDR3 loop: CASSLMRTTDTQYF. DNA of the CDR3: TGCGCCAGCAGCTTAATGCGAACCACAGATACGCAGTATTTT. V and J are TRBV5-1 and TRBJ2-3, with no clear D. Trimming removed 2 bases at V and 2 bases at J, with 9 bases between. CDR1 is SGHRS, CDR2 YFSETQ, per germline. The CDR3 covers 14 residues.

The chain has TRBV2 and TRBJ1-1; D unclear. The CDR3 runs 17 residues. V was clipped by 0 bases and J by 0 bases, with 14 bases between them. Germline loops: CDR1 SNHLY, CDR2 FYNNEI. Here the CDR3 reads CASSEAPSDSLNTEAFF. CDR3 DNA: TGTGCCAGCAGTGAAGCGCCCTCAGATTCGCTGAACACTGAAGCTTTCTTT.